The sequence of this T cell receptor beta chain was determined in a study of identical twins. The CDR3 has 13 residues. CDR1 and CDR2 (germline): SGHTA, FQGNSA. Trimming took off 6 bases at V and 7 bases at J, with 12 bases between the two ends. TCRdb recomputed calls from the 5' RACE reads with MiXCR, one row per CDR3 protein. The table records about 690,000 distinct CDR3 sequences, 21% of them present only once. The same sample was also studied in work on T cells expressing NK-cell markers. This second report adds: It was from sorted CD3+CD56+NKG2C+, CD3+CD56+NKG2C- and CD3+CD56-NKG2C+ T cells that TCR beta repertoires came. CD8+ T cells in 5 to 7 donors included dominant NKG2C+ clonotypes at roughly 1.0-8%. Whether expanded NKG2C+ T cell clones recognized HCMV stayed uncertain.

The sequence derives from a woman younger than 35 in good health. The chain couples TRBV7-2 to TRBJ2-2; no definite D call. Input material: PBMCs. The CDR3 region is CASSLRWGGELFF. The CDR3 nucleotides read TGTGCCAGCAGTCTGCGGTGGGGCGGGGAGCTGTTTTTT.